Presented here are 27 T cell receptor beta chains from one specimen sequenced in a study of shared clonotypes between healthy human individuals. Only in-frame clones appear in the TCRdb table, and some are missing; sequencing was by immunoSEQ multiplex PCR. The sample holds under 350,000 clones, over 75% seen once. Sequencing was done on a sample of memory CD8+ T cells sorted from blood. Indicated subset: CD45RO+ cells pooled with CCR7-negative TemRA cells. The receptors derive from a man between 18 and 35 years old in good health.

The chain uses TRBV5-6 and TRBJ2-5, with D possibly TRBD2 on 5 matching bases. The CDR3 is made up of 14 amino acids. Germline CDR1 is SGHDT and CDR2 is YYEEEE. V gave up 7 bases and J gave up 3 bases, with 16 bases separating them. DNA of the CDR3: TGTGCCAGCGGCGGTGTAGGGCGGGAAGAGACCCAGTACTTC. As protein: CASGGVGREETQYF. Filled out from reference TRBV5-6 and TRBJ2-5, the complete variable domain reads DAGVTQSPTHLIKTRGQQVTLRCSPKSGHDTVSWYQQALGQGPQFIFQYYEEEERQRGNFPDRFSGHQFPNYSSELNVNALLLGDSALYLCASGGVGREETQYFGPGTRLLVL.

The rearrangement uses TRBV4-1 and TRBJ2-3; D unresolved. Germline V gene lookup returns CDR1 MGHRA and CDR2 YSYEKL. The CDR3 has 14 residues. V was cut by 5 bases and J by 5 bases, with 14 bases left in between. The CDR3, as DNA: TGCGCCAGCAGCTTTCGGACGGGTCAAGATACGCAGTATTTT. Protein product: CASSFRTGQDTQYF.

The chain uses TRBV28 and TRBJ2-3; perhaps TRBD2 as D (5 bases). V gave up 3 bases and J gave up 2 bases, with 15 bases separating them. The CDR3 consists of 16 residues. Germline V CDR1 and CDR2: MDHEN, SYDVKM. As DNA, the CDR3 is TGTGCCAGCAGTTTGATGACTAACTACCACACAGATACGCAGTATTTT. It translates to CASSLMTNYHTDTQYF.

The V gene is TRBV7-2, the J gene TRBJ2-5, with a possible D match to TRBD2 (8 bases). The V end lost 5 bases, the J end lost 6 bases, and 22 bases lay between the germline ends. CDR1 SGHTA and CDR2 FQGNSA come from the germline V gene. The CDR3 is 16 residues long. Written as DNA, the CDR3 is TGTGCCAGCAGCCTCCGGACAGGACTAGCCCTAAAGACCCAGTACTTC. Residues: CASSLRTGLALKTQYF.

This chain links TRBV6-4 with TRBJ2-7, with TRBD1 as a possible D gene (6 bases). The V gene lost 8 bases and the J gene lost 0 bases, with 17 bases spanning the gap. This CDR3 region has 15 residues. Germline loops: CDR1 MRHNA, CDR2 SNTAGT. The CDR3 is CASLSDSKSSYEQYF. In DNA form, the CDR3 reads TGTGCCAGCTTGTCGGACAGCAAGAGCTCCTACGAGCAGTACTTC.

In regard to this clone: The identical CDR3 is also encoded by other nucleotide sequences in the sample. J is TRBJ1-2 and V is TRBV11-2; D gene uncertain. The CDR3 has 11 amino acids. Per the germline V gene, CDR1 is SGHAT and CDR2 is FQNNGV. V shed 6 bases and J shed 5 bases, with 7 bases lying between them. In nucleotides, the CDR3 is TGTGCCAGCAGTCTGGGGTATGGCTACACCTTC. It yields the protein CASSLGYGYTF.

The V gene is TRBV7-9, the J gene TRBJ1-1; D call uncertain. V lost 1 base, J lost 1 base, and 13 bases lay in between. Germline V gene lookup returns CDR1 SEHNR and CDR2 FQNEAQ (reference sequence). This CDR3 has 16 amino acids. CDR3 DNA: TGTGCCAGCAGCTTAGGAAATAGAGGATGGAACACTGAAGCTTTCTTT. Translating gives CASSLGNRGWNTEAFF.

The CDR3 loop is CASSEALNYGYTF. The DNA of the CDR3 is TGTGCCAGCAGTGAAGCGCTTAACTATGGCTACACCTTC. The chain uses TRBV7-8 and TRBJ1-2; D unclear. Germline V lookup: CDR1 SGHVS, CDR2 FQNEAQ. The CDR3 extends over 13 amino acids. V shed 6 bases and J shed 1 base, with 9 bases lying between them.

The chain is built from TRBV25-1 and TRBJ2-3, with D possibly matching TRBD2 (6 bases). The ends were cut back, 5 bases at V and 7 bases at J, with 10 bases in the middle. Germline assignment: CDR1 MGHDK and CDR2 SYGVNS. This CDR3 spans 12 amino acids. CDR3 amino acids: CASSFAGYTQYF. The CDR3 nucleotides read TGTGCCAGCAGTTTCGCGGGGTATACGCAGTATTTT.

The chain has TRBV6-5 and TRBJ2-7, with 8 bases that match TRBD1. CDR1 is MNHEY, CDR2 SVGAGI, per germline. Trimming removed 2 bases from V and 5 bases from J; junction bases left unmatched: 5. The CDR3 is made up of 14 amino acids. The CDR3 sequence: CASSYKAGGDEQYF. CDR3 nucleotide sequence: TGTGCCAGCAGTTACAAGGCAGGGGGCGACGAGCAGTACTTC.

This rearrangement joins TRBV7-9 to TRBJ1-6; D is unresolved. The CDR3 is made up of 16 amino acids. Germline-derived CDR1 and CDR2 are SEHNR and FQNEAQ (reference sequence). Trimming took 5 bases from V and 4 from J, leaving 15 bases between them. The CDR3 DNA is TGTGCCAGCAGCACCTTAATGTCACAGTATAATTCACCCCTCCACTTT. The encoded protein is CASSTLMSQYNSPLHF.

This clone has a handful of counts. This rearrangement joins TRBV14 to TRBJ2-1; unclear D gene. CDR1 SGHDN and CDR2 FVKESK come from the germline V gene. The length of the CDR3 is 14 residues. V lost 4 bases, J lost 2 bases, and 9 bases lay in between. The CDR3 DNA reads as TGTGCCAGCAGCCCAGAGAGGCCCTACAATGAGCAGTTCTTC. Translation: CASSPERPYNEQFF.

The V gene is TRBV6-1, the J gene TRBJ2-4, with D perhaps matching TRBD1 (5 bases). Per the germline V gene, CDR1 is MNHNS and CDR2 is SASEGT. There are 13 residues in the CDR3. Trimming shortened V by 4 bases and J by 9 bases, and 13 bases separated the two germline ends. As DNA, the CDR3 is TGTGCCAGCAGTGGTCAGGGTTCCCCCATTCAGTACTTC. As protein: CASSGQGSPIQYF.

This clone was detected ten times or more. V gene TRBV5-4 combines with J gene TRBJ2-7; D assignment may be TRBD1 or TRBD2 (5 bases each). The CDR3 has 12 amino acids. CDR1 is SGHNT and CDR2 is YYREEE in the germline V gene (reference sequence). V was shortened by 2 bases and J by 6 bases, with 9 bases between the two germline ends. CDR3 DNA: TGTGCCAGCAGCTTTTGGGGGAGCGAGCAGTACTTC. Its protein product is CASSFWGSEQYF.

CDR3: CASSELGSTDTQYF. CDR3 bases: TGTGCCAGCAGTGAACTTGGGAGCACAGATACGCAGTATTTT. The chain recombines TRBV6-1 with TRBJ2-3, with D hard to call. This CDR3 is 14 amino acids long. Trimming stripped 2 bases from V and 0 bases from J, with 6 bases between. Germline V gene sequence: CDR1 MNHNS, CDR2 SASEGT.

This clone has a single count. V and J are TRBV10-3 and TRBJ1-5; D possibly corresponds to TRBD1 (5 bases). Trimming removed 3 bases from V and 0 bases from J, with 9 bases in between. The germline V gene has CDR1 ENHRY and CDR2 SYGVKD. This CDR3 spans 15 amino acids. CDR3 amino acids: CAISDGGYSNQPQHF. The CDR3 nucleotides are TGTGCCATCAGTGATGGGGGATATAGCAATCAGCCCCAGCATTTT.

The J gene is TRBJ2-2, the V gene TRBV30, with D perhaps matching TRBD2 (7 bases). The CDR3 is made up of 17 amino acids. Germline CDR1 and CDR2: GTSNPN and SVGIG (reference sequence). V gave up 5 bases and J gave up 3 bases, with 22 bases separating them. The CDR3 DNA reads TGTGCCTGGGCCCCGCAGATTCGGGGGGCCCACACCGGGGAGCTGTTTTTT. Its protein is CAWAPQIRGAHTGELFF.

This chain uses TRBV6-5 with TRBJ2-7; D call uncertain. The germline V gene encodes CDR1 MNHEY and CDR2 SVGAGI. V was pared by 6 bases and J by 7 bases, with 19 bases between. This CDR3 has 14 residues. CDR3 loop: CASSPELLSWEQYF. In DNA form, the CDR3 reads TGTGCCAGCAGCCCGGAGCTACTCTCATGGGAGCAGTACTTC.

V and J are TRBV5-4 and TRBJ2-2, with D possibly TRBD2 on 5 matching bases. Germline CDR1 is SGHNT and CDR2 is YYREEE (reference sequence). The CDR3 contains 15 residues. The V and J ends lost 0 bases and 6 bases respectively, with 12 bases between them. CDR3 protein: CASSLVEGLAGELFF. The CDR3 DNA is TGTGCCAGCAGCTTGGTTGAGGGCCTGGCCGGGGAGCTGTTTTTT.

This clone was observed a single time. The chain employs TRBV4-1 and TRBJ2-6; D not certain. V lost 7 bases, J lost 6 bases, and 13 bases lay in between. Per germline, CDR1 MGHRA and CDR2 YSYEKL. The CDR3 consists of 14 residues. In DNA form, the CDR3 reads TGCGCCAGCACCCCCACGGTGGTGGCCAACGTCCTGACTTTC. Translating gives CASTPTVVANVLTF.

The CDR3 loop is CSVDQGSGELFF. The DNA for the CDR3 is TGCAGCGTTGACCAGGGATCCGGGGAGCTGTTTTTT. The chain combines TRBV29-1 with TRBJ2-2; TRBD1 is a possible D gene (5 bases). The CDR3 runs 12 residues. Germline CDR1 SQVTM, CDR2 ANQGSEA. Deletions cut 3 bases from V and 6 bases from J, with 8 bases between.

The rearrangement joins TRBV5-1 to TRBJ2-7; 8 bases agree with TRBD1. V gave up 4 bases and J gave up 0 bases; unmatched junction bases: 3. This CDR3 has 14 amino acids. CDR1 is SGHRS, CDR2 YFSETQ, per germline. The CDR3 spells CASSPTGGSYEQYF. The CDR3 region has the DNA TGCGCCAGCAGCCCTACAGGGGGCTCCTACGAGCAGTACTTC.

The chain couples TRBV5-1 to TRBJ1-1, with TRBD1 as a possible D gene (6 bases). The CDR3 has 12 amino acids. The germline V gene encodes CDR1 SGHRS and CDR2 YFSETQ. V lost 6 bases, J lost 5 bases, and 11 bases lay in between. CDR3: CASKGGQTEAFF. The DNA for the CDR3 is TGCGCCAGCAAGGGGGGGCAGACTGAAGCTTTCTTT.

The V call is TRBV9, the J call TRBJ1-3; D unclear. The CDR3 spans 14 residues. Germline V CDR1 and CDR2: SGDLS, YYNGEE. V lost 0 bases and J lost 0, with 4 bases in between. CDR3 sequence: CASSVEPSGNTIYF. The CDR3 DNA follows: TGTGCCAGCAGCGTAGAACCCTCTGGAAACACCATATATTTT.

The rearrangement uses TRBV6-4 and TRBJ2-7, with D possibly TRBD2 on 5 matching bases. CDR3 size: 13 residues. Germline-derived CDR1 and CDR2 are MRHNA and SNTAGT. The V and J ends lost 6 bases and 2 bases respectively, with 11 bases between them. The CDR3 region is CASSPGITYEQYF. Written as DNA, the CDR3 is TGTGCCAGCAGCCCCGGGATAACCTACGAGCAGTACTTC.

V usage is TRBV14 and J usage is TRBJ1-1, with a tentative D call TRBD1 (6 bases). Between the trimmed V and J ends, which lost 5 bases and 4 bases, there was a span of 11 bases. The V gene's germline CDR1 is SGHDN and CDR2 FVKESK. This CDR3 contains 13 residues. The CDR3 is CASSKGEGTEAFF. CDR3 sequence (DNA): TGTGCCAGCAGCAAGGGGGAAGGCACTGAAGCTTTCTTT.

As regards this clone: The identical CDR3 is also encoded by other nucleotide sequences in the sample. The V gene is TRBV27, the J gene TRBJ1-1; D remains unclear. This CDR3 has 14 amino acids. Germline-derived CDR1 and CDR2 are MNHEY and SMNVEV (reference sequence). V dropped 0 bases and J dropped 1 base, with 6 bases sitting between them. This CDR3 is CASSLSRGNTEAFF. The CDR3 nucleotides are TGTGCCAGCAGTTTATCCCGGGGGAACACTGAAGCTTTCTTT.